Below, 24 T cell receptor beta chains from the same sample are listed, as sequenced in a study of PD-1 blockade in classical Hodgkin lymphoma. The table came from immunoSEQ multiplex PCR; TCRdb's copy has only in-frame clones and leaves some out. The sample carries fewer than 110,000 clones, around 88% recorded once. Every patient had relapsed following autologous stem cell transplantation, and cohorts differed in brentuximab vedotin exposure. Sequenced here: peripheral blood mononuclear cells (PBMCs), sampled before the second cycle of nivolumab. These receptor sequences come from a human donor with classical Hodgkin lymphoma.

This chain uses TRBV4-3 with TRBJ2-1; D call uncertain. Trimming left V 0 bases short and J 15 bases short, with 15 bases between. Germline V gives CDR1 LGHNA, CDR2 YSLEER. The CDR3 is made up of 13 amino acids. The CDR3 DNA reads TGCGCCAGCAGCCAAGATTTCTCAGGATTGCTGTTCTTC. Its protein is CASSQDFSGLLFF.

This chain uses TRBV5-1 with TRBJ2-3; 12 bases fit TRBD2. The V and J ends lost 1 base and 1 base, in that order; junction bases with no gene match: 7. The CDR3 totals 18 residues. CDR1 is SGHRS, CDR2 YFSETQ, per germline. The CDR3 nucleotides are TGCGCCAGCAGCTTGCGGCTAGCGGGGGGGCTCGGCACAGATACGCAGTATTTT. It encodes CASSLRLAGGLGTDTQYF.

The V and J genes are TRBV9 and TRBJ2-7; 12 positions match TRBD1. The trim removed 0 bases at V and 4 bases at J, leaving 2 bases unmatched. The germline V gene encodes CDR1 SGDLS and CDR2 YYNGEE. CDR3 length equals 15 residues. The CDR3: CASSVEGQGAYEQYF. The CDR3 coding sequence is TGTGCCAGCAGCGTAGAGGGACAGGGGGCTTACGAGCAGTACTTC.

The V call is TRBV9, the J call TRBJ2-5; 9 bases are a match to TRBD2. In germline, CDR1 is SGDLS, CDR2 YYNGEE. This CDR3 is 15 amino acids long. V lost 4 bases to trimming and J lost 4 bases; unmatched junction nucleotides: 8. CDR3 residues: CASSPSSGGIETQYF. Here the CDR3 DNA reads TGTGCCAGCAGCCCTTCCAGCGGGGGGATAGAGACCCAGTACTTC.

The rearrangement uses TRBV4-2 and TRBJ2-5, with D hard to call. The CDR3 has 16 amino acids. The ends were cut back, 1 base at V and 0 bases at J, with 12 bases in the middle. CDR1 is LGHNA, CDR2 YNFKEQ, per germline. The CDR3 DNA reads as TGTGCCAGCAGCCAAGTGGTCGGCGTAGACCAAGAGACCCAGTACTTC. Its protein is CASSQVVGVDQETQYF.

The CDR3 DNA follows: TGTGCCAGCAGGACCTTACAGGGACAGGGCTACGAGCAGTACTTC. This translates into CASRTLQGQGYEQYF. The rearrangement links TRBV6-5 to TRBJ2-7; the match to TRBD1 covers 9 bases. CDR3 length: 15 amino acids. Per the germline V gene, CDR1 is MNHEY and CDR2 is SVGAGI. The V and J ends lost 6 bases and 3 bases, in that order; junction bases with no gene match: 9.

The chain has TRBV18 and TRBJ1-4; a weak D match, TRBD1 (5 bases). Germline CDR1 and CDR2: KGHSH and LQKENI. CDR3 length equals 13 residues. Trimming removed 1 base from V and 7 bases from J, with 7 bases in between. CDR3 DNA: TGTGCCAGCTCACCACTAGGGACTGAAAAACTGTTTTTT. Protein product: CASSPLGTEKLFF.

The CDR3 sequence is CASSSGLAEQYF. In DNA, the CDR3 is TGTGCCAGCAGCTCTGGTTTAGCCGAGCAGTACTTC. This chain links TRBV13 with TRBJ2-7; D ambiguous. V was pared by 4 bases and J by 6 bases, with 10 bases between. The CDR3 consists of 12 residues. CDR1 is PRHDT and CDR2 is FYEKMQ in the germline V gene (reference sequence).

The J gene is TRBJ1-6, the V gene TRBV30; 7 bases align to TRBD1. V trimming: 2 bases; J trimming: 8 bases; junction bases outside the gene matches: 6. This CDR3 has 14 amino acids. The germline CDR1 and CDR2 sequences are GTSNPN and SVGIG (reference sequence). The chain's CDR3 is CAWSTWTGDSPLHF. CDR3 DNA sequence: TGTGCCTGGAGTACCTGGACAGGAGATTCACCCCTCCACTTT.

V is TRBV5-1 and J is TRBJ2-5, with D perhaps TRBD1 or TRBD2 (7 bases each). Germline CDR1 reads SGHRS; CDR2 reads YFSETQ. With 2 bases removed from V and 7 bases from J, the gap between germline ends came to 15 bases. The CDR3 runs 14 residues. This chain's CDR3 is CASSFEQGRVTQYF. For the CDR3, the DNA is TGCGCCAGCAGCTTTGAACAGGGGAGGGTGACCCAGTACTTC.

V and J are TRBV28 and TRBJ1-5; D gene unclear. The CDR3 is 16 amino acids. The germline gives CDR1 MDHEN, CDR2 SYDVKM. V shed 2 bases and J shed 4 bases, with 15 bases lying between them. The CDR3 DNA follows: TGTGCCAGCAGTTTACGGCAGTATTACACAAATCAGCCCCAGCATTTT. This codes for CASSLRQYYTNQPQHF.

The chain has TRBV5-5 and TRBJ1-3; 8 bases map to TRBD1. Germline-derived CDR1 and CDR2 are SGHKS and YYEKEE (reference sequence). V trimming: 4 bases; J trimming: 4 bases; junction bases outside the gene matches: 10. The CDR3 contains 16 residues. In DNA, the CDR3 is TGTGCCAGCAGCGGGGAACGGACAGGGTCAGGAAACACCATATATTTT. This encodes CASSGERTGSGNTIYF.

The V gene is TRBV5-4, the J gene TRBJ1-2; D is uncertain. Trimming shortened V by 0 bases and J by 1 base, and 7 bases separated the two germline ends. Germline CDR1 reads SGHNT; CDR2 reads YYREEE (reference sequence). The CDR3 sequence is 14 residues long. For the CDR3, the DNA is TGTGCCAGCAGCTTGGACAGCTTTAACTATGGCTACACCTTC. It codes for CASSLDSFNYGYTF.

V usage is TRBV4-1 and J usage is TRBJ2-4; unclear D gene. The germline V gene encodes CDR1 MGHRA and CDR2 YSYEKL. V was cut by 1 base and J by 0 bases, with 22 bases left in between. This CDR3 comprises 20 residues. In DNA, the CDR3 is TGCGCCAGCAGCCAAGCGCGTACCATAAACCTGGACCTAGCCAAAAACATTCAGTACTTC. Its translation is CASSQARTINLDLAKNIQYF.

V and J are TRBV11-2 and TRBJ2-1; the D is unclear. CDR3 size: 12 residues. Trimming took off 5 bases at V and 7 bases at J, with 9 bases between the two ends. Germline V lookup: CDR1 SGHAT, CDR2 FQNNGV. The CDR3 bases are TGTGCCAGCAGCCAATCCTGGAATGAGCAGTTCTTC. Translating it yields CASSQSWNEQFF.

This chain connects TRBV9 to TRBJ2-5; the match to TRBD2 covers 8 bases. The CDR3 is 14 residues long. With V trimmed by 3 bases and J by 5 bases, 6 bases remained unmatched. CDR1 SGDLS and CDR2 YYNGEE come from the germline V gene. CDR3 residues: CASSDGGAVETQYF. CDR3 nucleotide sequence: TGTGCCAGCAGCGACGGGGGGGCCGTGGAGACCCAGTACTTC.

V and J are TRBV6-5 and TRBJ1-4; the match to TRBD1 covers 9 bases. Germline V gene lookup returns CDR1 MNHEY and CDR2 SVGAGI. V was pared by 6 bases and J by 8 bases, with 10 bases of the junction left unmatched. The CDR3 is made up of 15 amino acids. The CDR3 nucleotides are TGTGCCAGCAGGCCTACAGGGGGCGCGGGGGAAAAACTGTTTTTT. Its translation: CASRPTGGAGEKLFF.

The CDR3 loop reads CATNTGSEAFF. CDR3 coding DNA: TGTGCCACCAATACAGGGTCTGAAGCTTTCTTT. The chain is built from TRBV6-5 and TRBJ1-1; D might be TRBD1 (6 bases). Germline V lookup: CDR1 MNHEY, CDR2 SVGAGI. V shed 10 bases and J shed 6 bases, with 12 bases lying between them. This CDR3 has 11 residues.

This chain joins TRBV30 and TRBJ2-5, with 8 positions matching TRBD1. Germline CDR1 and CDR2: GTSNPN and SVGIG (reference sequence). This CDR3 contains 14 residues. V shed 5 bases, J shed 3 bases, and the junction held 8 bases outside the gene matches. CDR3 region: CAWVKTGVEETQYF. The DNA for the CDR3 is TGTGCCTGGGTGAAGACAGGGGTCGAAGAGACCCAGTACTTC. Full variable domain (remainder filled in from reference TRBV30 and TRBJ2-5): SQTIHQWPATLVQPVGSPLSLECTVEGTSNPNLYWYRQAAGRGLQLLFYSVGIGQISSEVPQNLSASRPQDRQFILSSKKLLLSDSGFYLCAWVKTGVEETQYFGPGTRLLVL.

V and J are TRBV2 and TRBJ1-5; the match to TRBD1 covers 7 bases. Per the germline V gene, CDR1 is SNHLY and CDR2 is FYNNEI. V lost 5 bases to trimming and J lost 3 bases; unmatched junction nucleotides: 7. The CDR3 loop spans 15 amino acids. CDR3 nucleotide sequence: TGTGCCAGCAGTTGGGACAGTTGGGACAATCAGCCCCAGCATTTT. This codes for CASSWDSWDNQPQHF. Together with reference TRBV2 and TRBJ1-5, the CDR3 gives the full variable domain: EPEVTQTPSHQVTQMGQEVILRCVPISNHLYFYWYRQILGQKVEFLVSFYNNEISEKSEIFDDQFSVERPDGSNFTLKIRSTKLEDSAMYFCASSWDSWDNQPQHFGDGTRLSIL.

J is TRBJ2-7 and V is TRBV6-5; D not certain. Trimming stripped 5 bases from V and 1 base from J, with 9 bases between. Per the germline V gene, CDR1 is MNHEY and CDR2 is SVGAGI. This CDR3 is 13 amino acids long. CDR3 DNA: TGTGCCAGCAGTCCGACCGGGTCCTACGAGCAGTACTTC. Translating it yields CASSPTGSYEQYF.

The chain combines TRBV5-1 with TRBJ1-1, with a tentative D call TRBD1 (6 bases). V lost 4 bases and J 0 bases, leaving 19 bases between the germline ends. The CDR3 runs 17 residues. The germline V gene encodes CDR1 SGHRS and CDR2 YFSETQ. CDR3 coding DNA: TGCGCCAGCAGCACACCTCCAGGGGTTCTCATGAACACTGAAGCTTTCTTT. Translated: CASSTPPGVLMNTEAFF.

The V call is TRBV5-8, the J call TRBJ1-1; D is ambiguous. CDR3 length equals 12 residues. The ends were cut back, 0 bases at V and 8 bases at J, with 8 bases in the middle. Germline-derived CDR1 and CDR2 are SGHTS and YDEGEE. CDR3: CASSLVPGEAFF. CDR3 nucleotides: TGTGCCAGCAGCTTGGTACCGGGCGAAGCTTTCTTT.

The chain carries TRBV9 and TRBJ1-1; no clear D. V was trimmed by 3 bases and J by 1 base, leaving 22 bases between them. Germline V lookup: CDR1 SGDLS, CDR2 YYNGEE. The CDR3 is 18 residues long. CDR3 nucleotides: TGTGCCAGCAGCGCCCTCCAAAGCCCCGCGGTGGGGAACACTGAAGCTTTCTTT. Amino acids: CASSALQSPAVGNTEAFF.